This is a list of T cell receptor beta chains from one sample in a study of T-cell memory formation after mild COVID-19. TCRdb called the 5' RACE reads again in MiXCR, with one record for every CDR3 protein. The table lists under 350,000 distinct CDR3 sequences, under 20% of them singletons. Source material: PBMCs or a T cell subset sorted from them (not recorded which). Every receptor here comes from a man aged 18 to 29 who had mild COVID-19 (a few samples of this study predate the infection). Cell type and time point are not known. The CDR3 runs from the conserved cysteine through the conserved F or W. Each record gives: J gene, V gene, CDR3 protein.

TRBJ1-5 | TRBV7-8 | CASSLLSSGGNQPQHF
TRBJ1-2 | TRBV14 | CASSHTRDRDIFYGYTF
TRBJ1-5 | TRBV12-3/TRBV12-4 | CASSLQINQPQHF
TRBJ1-2 | TRBV12-3/TRBV12-4 | CASSRKGTGVGYTF
TRBJ2-3 | TRBV28 | CASSFSGQTQYF
TRBJ1-2 | TRBV20-1 | CSARQGASRYGYTF
TRBJ2-1 | TRBV7-3 | CASSPGTSGDEQFF
TRBJ2-6 | TRBV27 | CASCRFPSGANVLTF
TRBJ1-5 | TRBV6-5 | CASSYSSGSRPQHF
TRBJ1-1 | TRBV5-1 | CASSTTITAEAFF
TRBJ2-7 | TRBV2 | CASSRTLGGYEQYF
TRBJ1-2 | TRBV18 | CASSPAAGQAGVGYGYTF
TRBJ2-3 | TRBV9 | CASSEGPEGDTQYF
TRBJ2-2 | TRBV29-1 | CSVEDGTDTGELFF
TRBJ2-7 | TRBV18 | CASSPGANSYEQYF
TRBJ2-4 | TRBV7-6 | CASSLGTGSSDIQYF
TRBJ1-5 | TRBV15 | CATQAVRAYSNQPQHF